This TCR beta chain is from a study of cytomegalovirus exposure and HLA in healthy donors. A note on this clone: The target antigen is unknown.

PCR was performed using 60 Vbeta and 13 Jbeta primers. Here immunoSEQ multiplex PCR was the method, and the copy in TCRdb shows in-frame clones only, minus some. This sample carries 130,000 to 150,000 clones, 75% to 90% of them seen once, and the ten largest clones take around 4.1%. Study conclusions and caveats: In a later analysis, TCR beta V- and J-gene trimming was associated with a missense DCLRE1C variant.

The sample was PBMCs. This receptor was identified in a man in his forties in good health and CMV-seronegative.

The CDR3 is CAISPSGQETQYF. CDR3 nucleotides: TGTGCCATCAGTCCCTCGGGGCAAGAGACCCAGTACTTC. The chain has TRBV10-3 and TRBJ2-5, with a tentative D call TRBD2 (5 bases). This CDR3 is 13 amino acids long. The ends were cut back, 5 bases at V and 2 bases at J, with 9 bases in the middle. Germline lookup yields CDR1 ENHRY and CDR2 SYGVKD.